This T cell receptor (beta chain) appears in the sequencing data of a study of cytomegalovirus exposure and HLA in healthy donors. Study-wide background: In an earlier analysis, approximately 120 million unique TCR beta sequences were found from about 190 million T cells.

The CDR3 is 17 residues long. Study-level findings and limits: The number of N-insertions in an Asian-associated ancestry cluster was reportedly below the 666-donor mean in a later analysis.

This clone was picked up a small number of times. What it binds is not known. PCR was performed using 60 Vbeta and 13 Jbeta primers. Clones were sequenced by immunoSEQ multiplex PCR, and TCRdb holds only the in-frame ones, with some missing. The sample has hundreds of thousands of clones; 70% to 80% are singletons. Source material: PBMCs. This chain uses TRBV21-1 with TRBJ2-1; the D segment call TRBD2 is taken from the table without a DNA check. TRBV21-1 is deemed a pseudogene. The clonotype originates from a male donor in good health and CMV-seronegative. The CDR3 loop is CASRKIAGVLSYNEQFF. The CDR3 DNA reads as TGTGCCAGCAGAAAAATAGCGGGAGTCCTCTCCTACAATGAGCAGTTCTTC.